This T cell receptor (beta chain) is drawn from a study of post-analysis software for immune sequencing data. Study findings and constraints: Patients showed TRBV5-6, TRBV5-1 and TRBV20-1 among roughly five TRBV segments more frequent than in controls.

Comments on this clonotype: Its antigen is unknown.

Germline V lookup: CDR1 SGHRS, CDR2 YFSETQ. J lost 6 bases, V lost 3 bases, and 10 bases had no gene match. The CDR3 sequence is 16 residues long. Unique molecular identifiers tagged the TCR beta cDNA libraries. TCRdb called the PCR reads again in MiXCR, with one record for every CDR3 protein. The sample includes about 820,000 distinct CDR3 sequences, under 70% seen only once; the top ten take 4.6%. This sequence joins TRBV5-1 and TRBJ2-1; 9 nucleotides agree with TRBD1. The TCR was taken from a girl aged 5-17 years with multiple sclerosis. The sample was blood. This chain's CDR3 is CASSYDGQGLGNEQFF. The DNA for the CDR3 is TGCGCCAGCAGCTACGACGGACAGGGGTTAGGCAATGAGCAGTTCTTC.